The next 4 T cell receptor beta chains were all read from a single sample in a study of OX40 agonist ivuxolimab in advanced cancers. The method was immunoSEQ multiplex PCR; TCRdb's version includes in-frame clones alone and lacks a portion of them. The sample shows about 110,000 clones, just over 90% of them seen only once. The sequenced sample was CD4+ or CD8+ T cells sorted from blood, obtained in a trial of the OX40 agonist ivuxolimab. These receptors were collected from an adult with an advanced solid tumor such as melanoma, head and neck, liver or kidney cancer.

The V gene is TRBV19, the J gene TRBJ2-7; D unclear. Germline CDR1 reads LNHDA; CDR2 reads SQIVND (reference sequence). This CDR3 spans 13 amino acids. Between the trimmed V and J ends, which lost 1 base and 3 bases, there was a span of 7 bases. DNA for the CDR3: TGTGCCAGTAGTATAGGGCCCAGCTACGAGCAGTACTTC. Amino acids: CASSIGPSYEQYF. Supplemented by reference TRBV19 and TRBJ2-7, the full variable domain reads DGGITQSPKYLFRKEGQNVTLSCEQNLNHDAMYWYRQDPGQGLRLIYYSQIVNDFQKGDIAEGYSVSREKKESFPLTVTSAQKNPTAFYLCASSIGPSYEQYFGPGTRLTVT.

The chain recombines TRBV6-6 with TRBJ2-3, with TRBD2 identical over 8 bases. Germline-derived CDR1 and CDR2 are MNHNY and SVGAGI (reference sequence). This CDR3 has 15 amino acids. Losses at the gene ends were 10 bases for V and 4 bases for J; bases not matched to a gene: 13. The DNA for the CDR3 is TGTGCCACCCTGCCCGGGACTAGTCGGCCAGATACGCAGTATTTT. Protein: CATLPGTSRPDTQYF.

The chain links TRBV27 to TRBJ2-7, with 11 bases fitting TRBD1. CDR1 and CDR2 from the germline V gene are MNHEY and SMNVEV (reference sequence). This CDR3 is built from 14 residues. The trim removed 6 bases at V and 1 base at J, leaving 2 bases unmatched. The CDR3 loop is CASRGTGGSYEQYF. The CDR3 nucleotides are TGTGCCAGCAGGGGGACAGGGGGGTCCTACGAGCAGTACTTC.

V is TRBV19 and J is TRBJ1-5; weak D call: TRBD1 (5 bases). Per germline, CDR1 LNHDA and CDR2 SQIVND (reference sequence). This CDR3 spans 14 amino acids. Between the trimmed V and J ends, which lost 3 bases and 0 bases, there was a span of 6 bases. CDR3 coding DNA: TGTGCCAGTAGTATCGACAGTAGCAATCAGCCCCAGCATTTT. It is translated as CASSIDSSNQPQHF.